This TCR beta chain was retrieved from a study of T cell responses to AZD1222 COVID-19 vaccine. The germline V gene encodes CDR1 SGDLS and CDR2 YYNGEE. The germline V and J ends were trimmed by 2 bases and 5 bases, with 10 bases remaining between them. The CDR3 has 13 amino acids. This table comes from immunoSEQ multiplex PCR, and its TCRdb copy is limited to in-frame clones, with some not included. The sample contains 75,000 to 100,000 clones, about 90% of which appear only once. The starting material was peripheral blood, obtained on day 0 of MenACWY control vaccination. The receptor was isolated from an adult in good health. The genes are TRBV9 and TRBJ1-1; D is ambiguous. The CDR3 loop is CASSVSSYTEAFF. The CDR3 DNA follows: TGTGCCAGCAGCGTTTCGAGTTATACTGAAGCTTTCTTT.